The 16 T cell receptor beta chains below all came from one sample that was sequenced in a study of blood T cell repertoires in COVID-19 (dated by TCRdb to the early 2020s). Libraries were built with the immunoSEQ multiplex PCR assay. TCRdb took this table from immuneACCESS and kept in-frame rearrangements with V and J called. Such tables lack part of the clones; where checked against another copy, unresolved V genes explain under half of the gap, and the rest is unexplained. This sample is represented by about 79,000 clones; about 89% of them were singletons. The top ten clonotypes cover more than 11% of the sample. The sample comprised peripheral blood. The receptors derive from a man between 65 and 79 years old with active or convalescent COVID-19.

The V gene is TRBV7-3, the J gene TRBJ2-6; 7 bases map to TRBD1. The CDR3 totals 17 residues. Trimming removed 5 bases from V and 2 bases from J; junction bases left unmatched: 9. Germline CDR1 is SGHTA and CDR2 is FQGTGA. The CDR3 here is CASSPTLTGAGANVLTF. In nucleotides, the CDR3 is TGTGCCAGCAGCCCTACCCTCACAGGGGCTGGGGCCAACGTCCTGACTTTC.

V gene TRBV11-1 combines with J gene TRBJ2-1; 13 bases agree with TRBD2. Germline CDR1 SGHAT, CDR2 FQDESV (reference sequence). V lost 5 bases and J lost 11; bases outside the gene matches: 6. The CDR3 loop spans 14 amino acids. The CDR3 sequence is CASSPPGLAGKQFF. CDR3 nucleotides: TGTGCCAGCAGCCCGCCGGGACTAGCGGGGAAGCAGTTCTTC. The full variable domain, rest sourced from reference TRBV11-1 and TRBJ2-1, is EAEVAQSPRYKITEKSQAVAFWCDPISGHATLYWYRQILGQGPELLVQFQDESVVDDSQLPKDRFSAERLKGVDSTLKIQPAELGDSAMYLCASSPPGLAGKQFFGPGTRLTVL.

This clone was observed a single time. This rearrangement joins TRBV5-1 to TRBJ2-3, with D perhaps TRBD1 (5 bases). The V end was cut by 0 bases, the J end by 2 bases, with 10 bases between. There are 15 residues in the CDR3. The germline V gene encodes CDR1 SGHRS and CDR2 YFSETQ. This chain's CDR3 is CASSLGAGPTDTQYF. DNA for the CDR3: TGCGCCAGCAGCTTGGGGGCAGGGCCCACAGATACGCAGTATTTT.

The chain couples TRBV11-2 to TRBJ1-5; D remains ambiguous. The ends were cut back, 2 bases at V and 4 bases at J, with 6 bases in the middle. Germline loops: CDR1 SGHAT, CDR2 FQNNGV. The CDR3 totals 13 residues. In DNA, the CDR3 is TGTGCCAGCAGCTTAACTCCGAATCAGCCCCAGCATTTT. Translated: CASSLTPNQPQHF.

V usage is TRBV2 and J usage is TRBJ2-1; maybe TRBD1 (6 bases). Germline V gene lookup returns CDR1 SNHLY and CDR2 FYNNEI. V was cut by 4 bases and J by 2 bases, with 12 bases left in between. The CDR3 is made up of 15 amino acids. This CDR3 reads CASSATGIPYNEQFF. In nucleotides, the CDR3 is TGTGCCAGCAGTGCAACAGGGATCCCCTACAATGAGCAGTTCTTC.

This chain joins TRBV19 and TRBJ1-1; 7 bases are shared with TRBD1. CDR1 and CDR2 (germline): LNHDA, SQIVND (reference sequence). The CDR3 contains 14 residues. J was trimmed by 1 base and V by 4 bases; bases with no gene match: 3. DNA for the CDR3: TGTGCCAGTAGTACCCGACAGGGGAACACTGAAGCTTTCTTT. It specifies CASSTRQGNTEAFF. Variable domain in full (rest from reference TRBV19 and TRBJ1-1): DGGITQSPKYLFRKEGQNVTLSCEQNLNHDAMYWYRQDPGQGLRLIYYSQIVNDFQKGDIAEGYSVSREKKESFPLTVTSAQKNPTAFYLCASSTRQGNTEAFFGQGTRLTVV.

CDR3 in amino acids: CAWARGGTGDQPQHF. The CDR3 DNA follows: TGTGCCTGGGCCCGAGGGGGGACAGGAGATCAGCCCCAGCATTTT. The V and J genes are TRBV30 and TRBJ1-5; 8 positions agree with TRBD1. Germline trimming cut 5 bases from V and 5 bases from J; bases unmatched to any gene: 11. Germline V gene lookup returns CDR1 GTSNPN and CDR2 SVGIG (reference sequence). CDR3 size: 15 residues.

This chain joins TRBV19 and TRBJ2-7; 10 bases are shared with TRBD2. Germline lookup yields CDR1 LNHDA and CDR2 SQIVND (reference sequence). Trimming removed 5 bases from V and 4 bases from J; junction bases left unmatched: 8. The CDR3 is made up of 15 amino acids. The CDR3 sequence: CASSPGRTSGYEQYF. The CDR3 DNA reads TGTGCCAGTAGTCCAGGTCGGACTAGCGGTTACGAGCAGTACTTC. The full variable domain, its missing parts supplied by reference TRBV19 and TRBJ2-7, is DGGITQSPKYLFRKEGQNVTLSCEQNLNHDAMYWYRQDPGQGLRLIYYSQIVNDFQKGDIAEGYSVSREKKESFPLTVTSAQKNPTAFYLCASSPGRTSGYEQYFGPGTRLTVT.

The chain carries TRBV30 and TRBJ2-3; maybe TRBD1 (5 bases). Trimming left V 2 bases short and J 4 bases short, with 7 bases between. The CDR3 is 12 amino acids. CDR1 is GTSNPN and CDR2 is SVGIG in the germline V gene (reference sequence). CDR3 in amino acids: CAWSRGADTQYF. Written as DNA, the CDR3 is TGTGCCTGGAGTAGGGGTGCAGATACGCAGTATTTT. Full variable domain (rest looked up from reference TRBV30 and TRBJ2-3): SQTIHQWPATLVQPVGSPLSLECTVEGTSNPNLYWYRQAAGRGLQLLFYSVGIGQISSEVPQNLSASRPQDRQFILSSKKLLLSDSGFYLCAWSRGADTQYFGPGTRLTVL.

The chain recombines TRBV5-1 with TRBJ2-1; 15 bases are a match to TRBD2. This CDR3 has 17 amino acids. J gave up 9 bases and V 3 bases, and 10 bases lay outside the gene matches. The germline CDR1 and CDR2 sequences are SGHRS and YFSETQ. CDR3 coding DNA: TGCGCCAGCAGCTGGGGACTAGCGGGAGGAGGAAGGGGTGAGCAGTTCTTC. This sequence encodes CASSWGLAGGGRGEQFF.

This clone occurred a few times. This chain connects TRBV5-6 to TRBJ2-1; 10 positions agree with TRBD2. Germline V gene data show CDR1 as SGHDT and CDR2 as YYEEEE. Trimming cost V 4 bases and J 2 bases; bases outside gene matches: 12. The CDR3 totals 18 residues. CDR3 sequence: CASSPSELAGPTYNEQFF. CDR3 coding DNA: TGTGCCAGCAGCCCTTCTGAACTAGCGGGACCTACCTACAATGAGCAGTTCTTC.

The chain employs TRBV18 and TRBJ2-7; TRBD2 matches 9 bases. Germline trimming cut 2 bases from V and 0 bases from J; bases unmatched to any gene: 5. The CDR3 runs 16 residues. Per germline, CDR1 KGHSH and CDR2 LQKENI. CDR3 amino acids: CASSPSSGGSSYEQYF. CDR3 bases: TGTGCCAGCTCACCAAGTAGCGGGGGAAGCTCCTACGAGCAGTACTTC.

This clone was detected only once. The chain joins TRBV18 to TRBJ2-1; 8 nucleotides agree with TRBD1. V trimming: 4 bases; J trimming: 4 bases; junction bases outside the gene matches: 15. Germline lookup yields CDR1 KGHSH and CDR2 LQKENI. The CDR3 contains 18 residues. For the CDR3, the DNA is TGTGCCAGCTCACGCCCGACAATCCGGGACAGGAGTTACAATGAGCAGTTCTTC. Its protein is CASSRPTIRDRSYNEQFF.

This chain uses TRBV9 with TRBJ1-2, with D possibly matching TRBD1 (5 bases). CDR1 and CDR2 from the germline V gene are SGDLS and YYNGEE. CDR3 length: 14 amino acids. Trimming pared 5 bases from V and 4 bases from J, leaving 15 bases between. CDR3 loop: CASSEQEGAYGYTF. The CDR3 DNA follows: TGTGCCAGCAGTGAACAGGAGGGTGCCTATGGCTACACCTTC.

The gene calls are TRBV7-2 and TRBJ2-7; maybe TRBD2 (5 bases). The V and J ends lost 2 bases and 1 base respectively, with 15 bases between them. CDR3 length: 16 residues. Per the germline V gene, CDR1 is SGHTA and CDR2 is FQGNSA. The CDR3 nucleotides are TGTGCCAGCAGCTTATTTTCAGGAGGATTGTCCTACGAGCAGTACTTC. Encoded protein: CASSLFSGGLSYEQYF.

The chain recombines TRBV12-5 with TRBJ2-2; D may be TRBD2 (5 bases). In germline, CDR1 is LGHNT, CDR2 FRNRAP. Trimming took off 0 bases at V and 6 bases at J, with 11 bases between the two ends. This CDR3 has 15 amino acids. The CDR3 is CASGLVLGEPGELFF. DNA of the CDR3: TGTGCTAGTGGTTTGGTACTGGGAGAACCCGGGGAGCTGTTTTTT. The entire variable domain, with the rest obtained from reference TRBV12-5 and TRBJ2-2, is as follows: DARVTQTPRHKVTEMGQEVTMRCQPILGHNTVFWYRQTMMQGLELLAYFRNRAPLDDSGMPKDRFSAEMPDATLATLKIQPSEPRDSAVYFCASGLVLGEPGELFFGEGSRLTVL.